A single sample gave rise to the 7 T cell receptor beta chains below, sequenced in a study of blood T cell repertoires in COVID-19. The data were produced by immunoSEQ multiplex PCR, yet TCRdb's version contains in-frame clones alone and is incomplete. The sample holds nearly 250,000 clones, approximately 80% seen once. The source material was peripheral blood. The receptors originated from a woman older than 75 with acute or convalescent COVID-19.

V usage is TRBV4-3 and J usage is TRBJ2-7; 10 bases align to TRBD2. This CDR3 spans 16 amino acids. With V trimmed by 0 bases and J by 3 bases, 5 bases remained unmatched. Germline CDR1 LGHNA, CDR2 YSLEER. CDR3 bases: TGCGCCAGCAGCCAAGATGAGCGGGGGGGCCGCTACGAGCAGTACTTC. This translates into CASSQDERGGRYEQYF.

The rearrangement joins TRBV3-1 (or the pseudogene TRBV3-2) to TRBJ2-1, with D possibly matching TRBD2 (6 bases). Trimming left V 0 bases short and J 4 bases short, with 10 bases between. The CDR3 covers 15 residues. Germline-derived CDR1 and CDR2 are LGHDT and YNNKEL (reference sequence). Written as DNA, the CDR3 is TGTGCCAGCAGCCAAGATCGCGGACTATACAATGAGCAGTTCTTC. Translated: CASSQDRGLYNEQFF.

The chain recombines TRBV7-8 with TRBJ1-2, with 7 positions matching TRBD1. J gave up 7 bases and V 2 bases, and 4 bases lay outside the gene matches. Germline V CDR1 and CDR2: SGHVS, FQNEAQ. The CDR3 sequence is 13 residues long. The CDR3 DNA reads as TGTGCCAGCAGCTTAAGGGACAGTTTTGGCTACACCTTC. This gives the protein CASSLRDSFGYTF.

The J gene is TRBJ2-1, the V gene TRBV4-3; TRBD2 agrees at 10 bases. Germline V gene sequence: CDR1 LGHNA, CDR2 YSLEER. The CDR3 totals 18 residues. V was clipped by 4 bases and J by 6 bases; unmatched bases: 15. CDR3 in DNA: TGCGCCAGCAGCCCACTCGGGCTAGCGGGGGACTTTTTCAATGAGCAGTTCTTC. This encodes CASSPLGLAGDFFNEQFF.

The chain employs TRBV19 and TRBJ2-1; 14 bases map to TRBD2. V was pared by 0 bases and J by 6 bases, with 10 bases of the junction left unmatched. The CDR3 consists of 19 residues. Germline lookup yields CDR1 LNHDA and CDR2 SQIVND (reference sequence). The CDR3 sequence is CASSIDPGTSGSRANEQFF. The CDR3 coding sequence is TGTGCCAGTAGTATAGATCCAGGGACTAGCGGGAGCAGGGCCAATGAGCAGTTCTTC.

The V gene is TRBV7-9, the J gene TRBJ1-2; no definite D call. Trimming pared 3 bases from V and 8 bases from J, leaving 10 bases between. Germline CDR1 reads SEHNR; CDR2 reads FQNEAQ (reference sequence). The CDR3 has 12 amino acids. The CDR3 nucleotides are TGTGCCAGCAGCTTCCAGGTGGAAGGCTACACCTTC. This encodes CASSFQVEGYTF.

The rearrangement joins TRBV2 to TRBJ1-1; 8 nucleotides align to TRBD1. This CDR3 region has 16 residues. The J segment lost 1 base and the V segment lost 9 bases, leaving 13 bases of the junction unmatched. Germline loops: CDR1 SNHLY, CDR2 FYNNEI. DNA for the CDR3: TGTGCCAGTCGTTCCCAGGGGGCAGGACAGAACACTGAAGCTTTCTTT. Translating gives CASRSQGAGQNTEAFF.